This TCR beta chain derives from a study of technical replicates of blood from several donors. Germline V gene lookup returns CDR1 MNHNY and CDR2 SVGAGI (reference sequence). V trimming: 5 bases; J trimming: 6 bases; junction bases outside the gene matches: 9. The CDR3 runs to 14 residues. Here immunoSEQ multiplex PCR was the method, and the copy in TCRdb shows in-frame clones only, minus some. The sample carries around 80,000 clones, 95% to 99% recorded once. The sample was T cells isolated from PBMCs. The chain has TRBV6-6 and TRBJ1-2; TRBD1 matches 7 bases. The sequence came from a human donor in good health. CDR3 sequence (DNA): TGTGCCAGCAGTCCGACAGGGCGAGAGGATGGCTACACCTTC. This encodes CASSPTGREDGYTF.